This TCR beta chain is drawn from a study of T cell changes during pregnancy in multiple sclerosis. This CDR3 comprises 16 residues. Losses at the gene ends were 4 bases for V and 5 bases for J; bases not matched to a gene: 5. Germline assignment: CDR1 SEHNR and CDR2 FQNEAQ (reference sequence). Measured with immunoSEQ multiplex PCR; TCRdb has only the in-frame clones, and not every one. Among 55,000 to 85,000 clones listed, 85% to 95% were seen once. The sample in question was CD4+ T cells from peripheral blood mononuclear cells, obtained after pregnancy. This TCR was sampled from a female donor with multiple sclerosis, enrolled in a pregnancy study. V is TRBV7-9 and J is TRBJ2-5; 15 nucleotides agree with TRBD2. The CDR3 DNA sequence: TGTGCCAGCAGCTGGGGACTAGCGGGGGGCCGGGAGACCCAGTACTTC. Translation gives CASSWGLAGGRETQYF.